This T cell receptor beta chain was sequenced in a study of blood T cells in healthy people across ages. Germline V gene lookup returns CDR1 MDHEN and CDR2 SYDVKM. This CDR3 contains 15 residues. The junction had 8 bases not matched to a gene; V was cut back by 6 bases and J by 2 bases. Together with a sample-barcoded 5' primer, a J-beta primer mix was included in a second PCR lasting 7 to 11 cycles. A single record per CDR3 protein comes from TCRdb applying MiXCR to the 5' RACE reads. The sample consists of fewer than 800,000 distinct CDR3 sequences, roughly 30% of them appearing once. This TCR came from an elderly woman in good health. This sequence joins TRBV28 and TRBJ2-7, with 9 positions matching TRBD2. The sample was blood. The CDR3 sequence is CASSAAAGGPYEQYF. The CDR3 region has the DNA TGTGCCAGCAGCGCCGCGGCGGGAGGGCCCTACGAGCAGTACTTC.